This T cell receptor beta chain appears in the sequencing data of a study of blood T cell repertoires in COVID-19. About the study: COVID-19 samples from acute and convalescent phases originated in the United States, Italy and Spain.

This CDR3 is 15 amino acids long. Germline assignment: CDR1 MDHEN and CDR2 SYDVKM. Trimming at V came to 5 bases and at J to 9 bases, leaving 13 bases not matched to a gene. Libraries were prepared by immunoSEQ multiplex PCR; TCRdb keeps only in-frame clonotypes and omits some of them. The table records about 160,000 clones, about 80% of them present only once. This TCR came from a man in his 70s who had recovered from COVID-19. V gene TRBV28 combines with J gene TRBJ2-1, with 7 positions matching TRBD2. Source material: peripheral blood. This chain's CDR3 is CASSASAGVLVEQFF. In DNA, the CDR3 is TGTGCCAGCAGTGCATCGGCGGGAGTCCTGGTTGAGCAGTTCTTC.